The 5 T cell receptor beta chains presented below share a single source sample, sequenced in a study of neurological immune-mediated disorders. MiXCR, run by TCRdb on the 5' RACE reads, gives a single entry per CDR3 protein. The data hold about 74,000 distinct CDR3 sequences, with roughly 5.6% observed a single time. The sample comprised PBMCs. Receptor source: a man aged 18 to 29 with multiple sclerosis.

This clonotype was detected ten times or more. The chain couples TRBV7-3 to TRBJ1-1; D remains unclear. The CDR3 runs to 14 residues. The germline V and J ends were trimmed by 5 bases and 4 bases, with 14 bases remaining between them. Looked up from germline, CDR1 is SGHTA and CDR2 is FQGTGA. The CDR3 spells CASSDRRGFTEAFF. CDR3 bases: TGTGCCAGCAGCGACCGACGGGGATTCACTGAAGCTTTCTTT.

This clonotype was observed many times. The V and J genes are TRBV5-1 and TRBJ2-1; 12 bases agree with TRBD2. J was trimmed by 6 bases and V by 4 bases; bases with no gene match: 8. The CDR3 runs to 16 residues. Germline V gives CDR1 SGHRS, CDR2 YFSETQ. The CDR3 spells CASSLTLAGGPNEQFF. In DNA form, the CDR3 reads TGCGCCAGCAGCCTCACCCTAGCGGGAGGGCCCAATGAGCAGTTCTTC.

Many counts were recorded for this clonotype. The rearrangement links TRBV28 to TRBJ2-3, with D possibly being TRBD2 (6 bases). This CDR3 contains 17 residues. Per the germline V gene, CDR1 is MDHEN and CDR2 is SYDVKM. V lost 2 bases, J lost 0 bases, and 15 bases lay in between. The CDR3, as DNA: TGTGCCAGCAGTTTAATTCGGGAGCCCCCTAGCACAGATACGCAGTATTTT. It translates to CASSLIREPPSTDTQYF.

This clonotype was detected ten times or more. V gene TRBV24-1 combines with J gene TRBJ2-1; the D gene could be TRBD1 or TRBD2 (5 bases each). Germline V gene lookup returns CDR1 KGHDR and CDR2 SFDVKD. This CDR3 comprises 15 residues. The V gene lost 0 bases and the J gene lost 9 bases, with 14 bases spanning the gap. The CDR3 reads CATSDLTGASVEQFF. The CDR3 DNA is TGTGCCACCAGTGATTTGACCGGGGCGTCCGTTGAGCAGTTCTTC.

This clonotype was counted at least ten times. The V gene is TRBV5-1, the J gene TRBJ2-7; 10 bases agree with TRBD1. Germline V gene data show CDR1 as SGHRS and CDR2 as YFSETQ. The J segment lost 4 bases and the V segment lost 0 bases, leaving 1 base of the junction unmatched. The CDR3 runs to 14 residues. The CDR3 sequence is CASSLGDRGYEQYF. The CDR3 bases are TGCGCCAGCAGCTTGGGGGACAGGGGTTACGAGCAGTACTTC.